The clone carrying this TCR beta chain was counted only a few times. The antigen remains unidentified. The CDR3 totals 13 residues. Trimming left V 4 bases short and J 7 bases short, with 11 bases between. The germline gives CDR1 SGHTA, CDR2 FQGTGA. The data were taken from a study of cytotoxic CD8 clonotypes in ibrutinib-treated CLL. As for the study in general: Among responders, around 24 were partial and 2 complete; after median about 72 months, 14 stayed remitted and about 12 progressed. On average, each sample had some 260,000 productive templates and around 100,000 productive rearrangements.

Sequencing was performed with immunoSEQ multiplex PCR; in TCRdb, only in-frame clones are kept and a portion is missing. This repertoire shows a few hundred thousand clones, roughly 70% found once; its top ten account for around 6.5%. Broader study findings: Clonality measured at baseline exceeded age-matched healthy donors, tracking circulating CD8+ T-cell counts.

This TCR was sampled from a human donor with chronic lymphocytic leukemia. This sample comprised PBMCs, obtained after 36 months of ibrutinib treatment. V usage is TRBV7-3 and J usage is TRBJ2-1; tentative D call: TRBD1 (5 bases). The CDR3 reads CASSSDILNEQFF. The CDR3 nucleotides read TGTGCCAGCAGCTCGGACATCCTTAATGAGCAGTTCTTC.